The 9 T cell receptor beta chains in this list originate from one sample, sequenced in a study of metastatic and nonmetastatic thyroid tumors. Each patient went into thyroid surgery without having received any treatment. TCRdb recomputed clones from the PCR reads via MiXCR. In the table there are about 70,000 clones, roughly 18% of which are singletons. Sequencing input: blood. These receptors all stem from a female donor with papillary thyroid cancer or a benign thyroid nodule (not recorded which). Some clones in this sample may be carry-over from other donors' samples.

Many counts were recorded for this clone. This chain connects TRBV27 to TRBJ2-1; 8 bases map to TRBD2. This CDR3 has 16 residues. The trim removed 5 bases at V and 1 base at J, leaving 7 bases unmatched. The germline gives CDR1 MNHEY, CDR2 SMNVEV (reference sequence). The CDR3 coding sequence is TGTGCCAGCAGTCCGAGCGGGAGTAGGTCCTACAATGAGCAGTTCTTC. Protein product: CASSPSGSRSYNEQFF.

This chain connects TRBV5-1 to TRBJ1-2; TRBD1 is a possible D gene (5 bases). The V gene's germline CDR1 is SGHRS and CDR2 YFSETQ. Trimming took off 4 bases at V and 4 bases at J, with 17 bases between the two ends. This CDR3 region has 15 residues. CDR3: CASSPPGFGGYGYTF. In nucleotides, the CDR3 is TGCGCCAGCAGCCCTCCGGGGTTCGGGGGCTATGGCTACACCTTC.

This clone showed up many times. The chain links TRBV19 to TRBJ2-1; 8 positions match TRBD2. Germline-derived CDR1 and CDR2 are LNHDA and SQIVND (reference sequence). There are 16 residues in the CDR3. V trimming: 3 bases; J trimming: 0 bases; junction bases outside the gene matches: 4. CDR3 DNA: TGTGCCAGTAGTATTTCGGCGGGAGGCTCCTACAATGAGCAGTTCTTC. The encoded protein is CASSISAGGSYNEQFF.

In this sample, this clone turned up many times. V gene TRBV5-5 combines with J gene TRBJ1-1, with 7 bases identical to TRBD1. Germline loops: CDR1 SGHKS, CDR2 YYEKEE (reference sequence). Germline trimming cut 4 bases from V and 4 bases from J; bases unmatched to any gene: 10. This CDR3 comprises 15 residues. DNA for the CDR3: TGTGCCAGCAGCCTCACAGGACAGGAGGGCACTGAAGCTTTCTTT. Translated, it gives CASSLTGQEGTEAFF. Full variable domain (remainder filled in from reference TRBV5-5 and TRBJ1-1): DAGVTQSPTHLIKTRGQQVTLRCSPISGHKSVSWYQQVLGQGPQFIFQYYEKEERGRGNFPDRFSARQFPNYSSELNVNALLLGDSALYLCASSLTGQEGTEAFFGQGTRLTVV.

This clone was observed at least ten times. This chain joins TRBV30 and TRBJ2-5, with D tentatively TRBD2 (6 bases). With 5 bases removed from V and 5 bases from J, the gap between germline ends came to 18 bases. The CDR3 is made up of 14 amino acids. Germline V CDR1 and CDR2: GTSNPN, SVGIG (reference sequence). The DNA of the CDR3 is TGTGCCTGGGACCGGGGCGGGGATAGGGAGACCCAGTACTTC. The encoded protein is CAWDRGGDRETQYF.

This clone was detected ten times or more. The chain is built from TRBV19 and TRBJ2-7; a weak D match, TRBD1 (5 bases). Trimming shortened V by 4 bases and J by 1 base, and 8 bases separated the two germline ends. Looked up from germline, CDR1 is LNHDA and CDR2 is SQIVND (reference sequence). The CDR3 covers 13 residues. CDR3 coding DNA: TGTGCCAGTAGTACCGGACAATCCTACGAGCAGTACTTC. Residues: CASSTGQSYEQYF.

The table lists this clone with many counts. This chain links TRBV3-1 with TRBJ1-1, with D maybe TRBD1 (5 bases). This CDR3 comprises 13 residues. Germline-derived CDR1 and CDR2 are LGHDT and YNNKEL (reference sequence). Trimming took 5 bases from V and 4 from J, leaving 11 bases between them. The CDR3 protein is CASSFPRGTEAFF. The CDR3 region has the DNA TGTGCCAGCAGCTTCCCGAGGGGCACTGAAGCTTTCTTT.

This clone showed up just a few times. CDR3 DNA: TGCGCCAGCAGCTTGGCCGTGAGGCACAGTGAAGCTTTCTTT. Translated, it gives CASSLAVRHSEAFF. The chain carries TRBV5-1 and TRBJ1-1, with unresolved D. This CDR3 region has 14 residues. Trimming shortened V by 0 bases and J by 7 bases, and 13 bases separated the two germline ends. Germline CDR1 SGHRS, CDR2 YFSETQ.

This clone showed up many times. This chain uses TRBV20-1 with TRBJ2-1, with 8 nucleotides matching TRBD1. The CDR3 length is 12 residues. Germline V gene lookup returns CDR1 DFQATT and CDR2 SNEGSKA (reference sequence). The CDR3 DNA reads TGCAGCCCAGGGGGCCCCTACAATGAGCAGTTCTTC. Translated: CSPGGPYNEQFF.